Here is one TCR beta chain with its context. Its cognate antigen is unknown. CD45RO/CCR7/CD25/CD127/CD95/CD27 staining was used to isolate CD4+ naive, central memory, regulatory and stem cell-like memory cells by sorting. This sample is part of a study of beta chain features in type 1 diabetes. Sequenced material consisted of expressed TCRB transcripts (all of the isolated RNA was reverse transcribed). The assay was immunoSEQ multiplex PCR, and TCRdb's table has in-frame clones only and misses some. The table lists 850,000 to 900,000 clones, roughly 15% of them singletons. The CDR3 contains 13 residues. Trimming stripped 5 bases from V and 4 bases from J, with 12 bases between. CDR1 and CDR2 (germline): KGHSH, LQKENI. Study conclusions and caveats: A potential PCR bias toward shorter templates would be equal in patient and control samples. The influence of HLA type on TCRB rearrangement stayed undetermined.

This TCR was recovered from a woman in her late teens or twenties in good health. The V and J genes are TRBV18 and TRBJ2-7, with a possible D match to TRBD1 (5 bases). Sequenced material: naive CD4+ T cells from blood. The CDR3 loop is CASSSMDTYEQYF. The CDR3 DNA is TGTGCCAGCTCATCAATGGACACTTACGAGCAGTACTTC.